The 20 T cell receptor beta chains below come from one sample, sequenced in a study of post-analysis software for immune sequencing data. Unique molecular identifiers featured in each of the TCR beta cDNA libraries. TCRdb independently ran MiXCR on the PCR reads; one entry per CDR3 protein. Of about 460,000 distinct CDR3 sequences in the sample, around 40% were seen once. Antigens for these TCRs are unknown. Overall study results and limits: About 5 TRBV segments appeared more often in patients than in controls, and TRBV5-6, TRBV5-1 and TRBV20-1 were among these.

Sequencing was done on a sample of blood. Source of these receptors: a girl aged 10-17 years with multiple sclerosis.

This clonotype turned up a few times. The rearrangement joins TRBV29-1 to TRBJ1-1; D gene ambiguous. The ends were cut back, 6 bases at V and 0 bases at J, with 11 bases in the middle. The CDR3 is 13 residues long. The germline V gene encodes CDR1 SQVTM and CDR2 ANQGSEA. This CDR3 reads CSVQQSMNTEAFF. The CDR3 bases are TGCAGCGTCCAGCAGAGCATGAACACTGAAGCTTTCTTT.

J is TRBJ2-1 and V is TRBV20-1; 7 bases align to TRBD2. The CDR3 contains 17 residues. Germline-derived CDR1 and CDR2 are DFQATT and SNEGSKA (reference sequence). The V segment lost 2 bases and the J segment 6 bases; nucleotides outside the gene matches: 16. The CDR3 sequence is CSARRFLRRETGNEQFF. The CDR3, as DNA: TGCAGTGCTAGAAGGTTCCTACGGCGGGAGACGGGCAATGAGCAGTTCTTC.

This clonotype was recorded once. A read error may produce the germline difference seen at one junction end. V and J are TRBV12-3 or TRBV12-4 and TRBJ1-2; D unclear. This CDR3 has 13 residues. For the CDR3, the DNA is TGTGCCTGCAGTCTAGACTCAAGGCATGGCTACACCTTC. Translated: CACSLDSRHGYTF.

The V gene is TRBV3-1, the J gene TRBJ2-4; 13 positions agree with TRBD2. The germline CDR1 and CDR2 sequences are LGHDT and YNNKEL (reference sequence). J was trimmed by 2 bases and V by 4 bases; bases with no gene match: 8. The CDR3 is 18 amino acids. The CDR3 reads CASSLGLAGVGTKNIQYF. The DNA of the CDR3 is TGTGCCAGCAGCCTTGGACTAGCGGGAGTCGGAACCAAAAACATTCAGTACTTC.

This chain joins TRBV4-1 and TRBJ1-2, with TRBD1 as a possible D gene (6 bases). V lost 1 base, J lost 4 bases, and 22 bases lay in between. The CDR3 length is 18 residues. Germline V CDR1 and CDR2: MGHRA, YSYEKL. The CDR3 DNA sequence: TGCGCCAGCAGCCAAGTAGGAACAGGGTGGAGTAAGGCCTATGGCTACACCTTC. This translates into CASSQVGTGWSKAYGYTF.

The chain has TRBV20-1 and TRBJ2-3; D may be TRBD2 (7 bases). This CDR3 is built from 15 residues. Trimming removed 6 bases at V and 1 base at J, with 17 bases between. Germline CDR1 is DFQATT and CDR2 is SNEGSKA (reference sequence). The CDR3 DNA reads TGCAGTGCCCCTCCCGGGGGGCGGGGCACAGATACGCAGTATTTT. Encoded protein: CSAPPGGRGTDTQYF.

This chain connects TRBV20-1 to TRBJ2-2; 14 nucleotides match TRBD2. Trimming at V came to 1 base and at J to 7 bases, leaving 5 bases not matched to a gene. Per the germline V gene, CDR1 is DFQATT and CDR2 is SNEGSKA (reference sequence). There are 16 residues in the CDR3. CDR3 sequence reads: CSARATGLAGVGELFF. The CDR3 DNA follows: TGCAGTGCTAGAGCTACGGGACTAGCGGGAGTCGGGGAGCTGTTTTTT.

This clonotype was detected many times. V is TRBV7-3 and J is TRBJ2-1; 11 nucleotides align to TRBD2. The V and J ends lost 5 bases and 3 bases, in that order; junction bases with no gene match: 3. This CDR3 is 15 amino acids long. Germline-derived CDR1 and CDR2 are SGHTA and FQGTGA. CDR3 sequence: CASSRTSGSYNEQFF. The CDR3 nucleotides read TGTGCCAGCAGCCGTACTAGCGGGAGCTACAATGAGCAGTTCTTC.

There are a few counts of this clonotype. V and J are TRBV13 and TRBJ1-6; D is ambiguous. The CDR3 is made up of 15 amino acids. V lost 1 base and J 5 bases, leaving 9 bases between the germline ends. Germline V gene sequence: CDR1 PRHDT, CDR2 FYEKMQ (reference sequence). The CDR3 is CASSLEAGNNSPLHF. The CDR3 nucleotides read TGTGCCAGCAGCTTAGAAGCAGGAAATAATTCACCCCTCCACTTT.

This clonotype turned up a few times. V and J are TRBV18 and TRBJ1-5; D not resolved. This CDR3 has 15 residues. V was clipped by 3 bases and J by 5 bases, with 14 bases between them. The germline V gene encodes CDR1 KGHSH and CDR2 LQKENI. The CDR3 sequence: CASSPSNGEYQPQHF. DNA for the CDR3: TGTGCCAGCTCACCGTCGAACGGGGAATATCAGCCCCAGCATTTT.

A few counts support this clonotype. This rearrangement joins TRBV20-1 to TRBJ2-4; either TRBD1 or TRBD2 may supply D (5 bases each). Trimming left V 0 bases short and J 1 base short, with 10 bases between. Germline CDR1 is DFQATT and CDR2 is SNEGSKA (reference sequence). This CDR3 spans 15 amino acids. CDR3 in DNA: TGCAGTGCTAGAGATCTCAGGGAGGCCAAAAACATTCAGTACTTC. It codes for CSARDLREAKNIQYF.

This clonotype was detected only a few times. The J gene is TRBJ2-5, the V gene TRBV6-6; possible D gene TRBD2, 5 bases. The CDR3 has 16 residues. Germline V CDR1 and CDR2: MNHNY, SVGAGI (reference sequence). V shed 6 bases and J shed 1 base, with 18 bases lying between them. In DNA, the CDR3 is TGTGCCAGCAGCACCGGGATAGCAGCGCCCCAAGAGACCCAGTACTTC. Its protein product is CASSTGIAAPQETQYF.

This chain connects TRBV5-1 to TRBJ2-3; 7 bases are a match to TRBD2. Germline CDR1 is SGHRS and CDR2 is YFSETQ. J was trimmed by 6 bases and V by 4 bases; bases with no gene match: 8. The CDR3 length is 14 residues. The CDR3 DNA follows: TGCGCCAGCAGCCCGGGAGGTTGGTCGGATACGCAGTATTTT. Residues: CASSPGGWSDTQYF. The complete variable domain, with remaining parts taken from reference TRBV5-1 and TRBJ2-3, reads KAGVTQTPRYLIKTRGQQVTLSCSPISGHRSVSWYQQTPGQGLQFLFEYFSETQRNKGNFPGRFSGRQFSNSRSEMNVSTLELGDSALYLCASSPGGWSDTQYFGPGTRLTVL.

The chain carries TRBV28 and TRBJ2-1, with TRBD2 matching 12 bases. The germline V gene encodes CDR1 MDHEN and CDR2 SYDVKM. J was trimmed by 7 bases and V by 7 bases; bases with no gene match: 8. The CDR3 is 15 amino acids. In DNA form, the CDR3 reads TGTGCCAGCACTCGGGGGCTAGCGGGAGGGAATGAGCAGTTCTTC. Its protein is CASTRGLAGGNEQFF.

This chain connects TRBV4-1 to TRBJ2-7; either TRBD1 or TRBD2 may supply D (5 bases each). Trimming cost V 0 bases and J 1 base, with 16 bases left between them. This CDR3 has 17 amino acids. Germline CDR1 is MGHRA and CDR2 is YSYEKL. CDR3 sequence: CASSQDPRAGLSYEQYF. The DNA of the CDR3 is TGCGCCAGCAGCCAAGACCCGCGGGCAGGGTTGTCCTACGAGCAGTACTTC.

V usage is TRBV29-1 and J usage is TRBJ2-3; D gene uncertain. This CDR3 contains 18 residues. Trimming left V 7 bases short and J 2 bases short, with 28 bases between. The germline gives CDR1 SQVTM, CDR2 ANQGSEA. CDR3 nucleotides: TGCAGCGCGGAATGGGCTACACCGAACGACCGATACACAGATACGCAGTATTTT. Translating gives CSAEWATPNDRYTDTQYF.

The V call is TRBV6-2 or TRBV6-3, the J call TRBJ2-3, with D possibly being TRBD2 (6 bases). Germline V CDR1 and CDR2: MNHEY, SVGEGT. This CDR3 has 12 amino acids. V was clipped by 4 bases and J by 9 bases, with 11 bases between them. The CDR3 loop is CASSFLGGTQYF. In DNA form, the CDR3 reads TGTGCCAGCAGTTTCCTGGGGGGAACGCAGTATTTT.

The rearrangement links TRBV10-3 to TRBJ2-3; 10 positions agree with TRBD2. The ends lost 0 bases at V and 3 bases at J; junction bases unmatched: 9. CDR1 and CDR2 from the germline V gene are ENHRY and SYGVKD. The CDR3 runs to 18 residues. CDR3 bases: TGTGCCATCAGTGAGTCTTGGCTAGCGGGAGTGAGGACAGATACGCAGTATTTT. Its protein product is CAISESWLAGVRTDTQYF.

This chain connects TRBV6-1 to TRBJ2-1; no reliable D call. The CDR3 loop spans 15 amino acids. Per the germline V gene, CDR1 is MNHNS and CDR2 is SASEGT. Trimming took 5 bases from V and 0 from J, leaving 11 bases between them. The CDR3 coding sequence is TGTGCCAGCAGTACCACAGAGAGCTCCTACAATGAGCAGTTCTTC. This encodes CASSTTESSYNEQFF.

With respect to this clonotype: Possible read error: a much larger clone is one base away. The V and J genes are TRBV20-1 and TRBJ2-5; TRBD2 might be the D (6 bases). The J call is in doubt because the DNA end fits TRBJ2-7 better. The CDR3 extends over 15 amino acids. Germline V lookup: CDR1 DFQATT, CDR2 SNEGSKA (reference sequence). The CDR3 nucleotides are TGCAGTGCTAGAGAGGGAGACGGGACTTTTTACGAGCAGTACTTC. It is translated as CSAREGDGTFYEQYF.